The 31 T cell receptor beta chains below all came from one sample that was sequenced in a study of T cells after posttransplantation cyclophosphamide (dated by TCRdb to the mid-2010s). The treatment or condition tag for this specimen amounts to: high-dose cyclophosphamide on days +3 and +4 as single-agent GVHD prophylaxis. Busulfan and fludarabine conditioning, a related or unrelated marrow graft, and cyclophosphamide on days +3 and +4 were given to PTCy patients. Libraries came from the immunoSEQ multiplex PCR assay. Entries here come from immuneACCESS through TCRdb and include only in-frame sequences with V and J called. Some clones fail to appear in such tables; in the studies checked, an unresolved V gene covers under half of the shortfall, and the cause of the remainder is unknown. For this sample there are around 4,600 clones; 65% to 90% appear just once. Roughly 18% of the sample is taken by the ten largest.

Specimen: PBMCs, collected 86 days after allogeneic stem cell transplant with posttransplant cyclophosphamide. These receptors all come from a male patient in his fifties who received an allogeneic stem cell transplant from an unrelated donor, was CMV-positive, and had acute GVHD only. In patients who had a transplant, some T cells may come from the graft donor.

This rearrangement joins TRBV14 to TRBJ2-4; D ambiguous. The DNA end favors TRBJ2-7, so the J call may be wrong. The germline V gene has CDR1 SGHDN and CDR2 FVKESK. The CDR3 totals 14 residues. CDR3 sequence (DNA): TGTGCCAGCAGCCAAGCGACGGAGAGCTACGAGCAGTACTTC. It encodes CASSQATESYEQYF.

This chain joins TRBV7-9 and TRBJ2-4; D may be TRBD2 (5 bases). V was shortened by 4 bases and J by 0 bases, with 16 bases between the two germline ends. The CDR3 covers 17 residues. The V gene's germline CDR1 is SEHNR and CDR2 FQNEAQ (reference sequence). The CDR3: CASSSVGNQRAKNIQYF. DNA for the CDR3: TGTGCCAGCAGCTCGGTCGGGAACCAACGAGCCAAAAACATTCAGTACTTC.

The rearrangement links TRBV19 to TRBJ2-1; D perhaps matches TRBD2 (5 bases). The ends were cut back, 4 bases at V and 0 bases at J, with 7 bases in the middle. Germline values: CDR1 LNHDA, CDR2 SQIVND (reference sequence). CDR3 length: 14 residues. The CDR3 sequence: CASSSLASYNEQFF. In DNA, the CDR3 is TGTGCCAGTAGTAGCCTAGCCTCCTACAATGAGCAGTTCTTC.

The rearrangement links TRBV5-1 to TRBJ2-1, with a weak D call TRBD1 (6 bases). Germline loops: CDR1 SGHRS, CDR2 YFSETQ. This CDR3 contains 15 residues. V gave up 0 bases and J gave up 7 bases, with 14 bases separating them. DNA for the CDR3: TGCGCCAGCAGCTTGGCCCAGGGGTTTGGGAATGAGCAGTTCTTC. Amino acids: CASSLAQGFGNEQFF. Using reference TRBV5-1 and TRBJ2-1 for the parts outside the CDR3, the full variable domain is KAGVTQTPRYLIKTRGQQVTLSCSPISGHRSVSWYQQTPGQGLQFLFEYFSETQRNKGNFPGRFSGRQFSNSRSEMNVSTLELGDSALYLCASSLAQGFGNEQFFGPGTRLTVL.

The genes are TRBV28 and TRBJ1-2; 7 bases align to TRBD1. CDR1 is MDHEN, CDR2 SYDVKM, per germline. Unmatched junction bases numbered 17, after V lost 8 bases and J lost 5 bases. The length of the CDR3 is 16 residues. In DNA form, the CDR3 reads TGTGCCAGCTCCACCGGAGCCAGGGGGGTTCGTTATGGCTACACCTTC. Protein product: CASSTGARGVRYGYTF.

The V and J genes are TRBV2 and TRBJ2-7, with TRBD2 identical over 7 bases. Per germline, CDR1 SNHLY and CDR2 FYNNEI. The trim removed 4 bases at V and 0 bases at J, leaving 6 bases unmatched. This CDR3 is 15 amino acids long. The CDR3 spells CASSGDGRISYEQYF. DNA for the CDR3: TGTGCCAGCAGTGGGGACGGGAGGATCTCCTACGAGCAGTACTTC.

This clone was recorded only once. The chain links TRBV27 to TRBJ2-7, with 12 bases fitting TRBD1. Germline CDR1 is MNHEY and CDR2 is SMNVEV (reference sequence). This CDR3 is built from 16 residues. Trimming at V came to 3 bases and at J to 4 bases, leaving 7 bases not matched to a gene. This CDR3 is CASSFSGQGAWYEQYF. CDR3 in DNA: TGTGCCAGCAGTTTCTCGGGACAGGGGGCTTGGTACGAGCAGTACTTC.

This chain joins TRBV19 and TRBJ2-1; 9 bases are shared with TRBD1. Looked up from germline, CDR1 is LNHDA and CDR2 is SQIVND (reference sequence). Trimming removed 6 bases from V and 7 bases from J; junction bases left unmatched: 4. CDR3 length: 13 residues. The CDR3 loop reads CASRGTGSNEQFF. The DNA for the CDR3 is TGTGCCAGTAGGGGGACAGGGAGTAATGAGCAGTTCTTC.

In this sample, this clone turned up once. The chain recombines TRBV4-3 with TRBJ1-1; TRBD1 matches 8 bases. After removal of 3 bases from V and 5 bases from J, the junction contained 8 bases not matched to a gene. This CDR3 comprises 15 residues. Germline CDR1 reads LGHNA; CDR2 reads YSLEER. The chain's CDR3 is CASSQAGQGWTEAFF. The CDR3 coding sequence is TGCGCCAGCAGCCAGGCAGGACAGGGCTGGACTGAAGCTTTCTTT.

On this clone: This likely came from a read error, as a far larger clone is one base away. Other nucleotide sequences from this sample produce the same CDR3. The CDR3 DNA reads as TGTGCCAGCAGCCAAGCGACGGAGAGCTACGACCAGTACTTC. This codes for CASSQATESYDQYF. V and J are TRBV14 and TRBJ2-7, with D unresolved. From germline, CDR1 is SGHDN and CDR2 FVKESK. This CDR3 is built from 14 residues.

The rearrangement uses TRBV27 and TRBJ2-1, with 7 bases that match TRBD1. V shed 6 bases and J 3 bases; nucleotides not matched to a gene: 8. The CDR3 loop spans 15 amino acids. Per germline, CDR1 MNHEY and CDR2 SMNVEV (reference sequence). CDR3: CASSPGPGGYNEQFF. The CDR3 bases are TGTGCCAGCAGCCCAGGCCCAGGGGGCTACAATGAGCAGTTCTTC.

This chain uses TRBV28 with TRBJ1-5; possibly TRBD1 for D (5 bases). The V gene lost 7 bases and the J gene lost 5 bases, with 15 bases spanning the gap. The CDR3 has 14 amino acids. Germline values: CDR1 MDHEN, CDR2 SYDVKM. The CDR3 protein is CASTPTRGYQPQHF. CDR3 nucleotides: TGTGCCAGCACTCCAACAAGGGGTTATCAGCCCCAGCATTTT.

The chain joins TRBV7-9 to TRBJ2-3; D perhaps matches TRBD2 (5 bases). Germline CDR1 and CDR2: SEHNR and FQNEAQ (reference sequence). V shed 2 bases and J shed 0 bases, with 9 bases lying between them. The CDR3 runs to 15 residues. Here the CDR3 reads CASSLNGISTDTQYF. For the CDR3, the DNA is TGTGCCAGCAGCTTAAACGGGATCAGCACAGATACGCAGTATTTT.

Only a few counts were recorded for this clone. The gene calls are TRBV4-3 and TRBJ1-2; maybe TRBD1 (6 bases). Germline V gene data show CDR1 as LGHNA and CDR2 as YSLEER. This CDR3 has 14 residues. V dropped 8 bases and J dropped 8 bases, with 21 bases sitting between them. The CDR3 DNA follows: TGCGCCAGCCGACAGGTGGGCGTGGGGTACGGCTACACCTTC. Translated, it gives CASRQVGVGYGYTF.

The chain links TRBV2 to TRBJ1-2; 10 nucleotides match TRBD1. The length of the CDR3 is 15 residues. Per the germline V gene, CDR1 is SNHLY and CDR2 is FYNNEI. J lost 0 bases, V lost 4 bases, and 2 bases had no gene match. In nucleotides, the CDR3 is TGTGCCAGCAGTGGTGGACAGGGGGCTAACTATGGCTACACCTTC. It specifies CASSGGQGANYGYTF.

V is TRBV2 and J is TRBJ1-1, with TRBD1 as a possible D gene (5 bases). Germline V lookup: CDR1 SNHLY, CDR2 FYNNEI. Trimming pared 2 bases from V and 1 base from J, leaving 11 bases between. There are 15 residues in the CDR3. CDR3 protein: CASSERPQGNTEAFF. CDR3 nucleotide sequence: TGTGCCAGCAGTGAAAGGCCGCAGGGGAACACTGAAGCTTTCTTT.

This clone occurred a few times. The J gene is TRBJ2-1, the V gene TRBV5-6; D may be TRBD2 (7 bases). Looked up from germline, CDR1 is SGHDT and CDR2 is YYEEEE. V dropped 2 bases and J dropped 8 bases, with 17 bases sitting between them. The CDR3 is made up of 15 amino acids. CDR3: CASSLGGAPVDEQFF. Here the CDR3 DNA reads TGTGCCAGCAGCTTAGGGGGGGCCCCTGTCGATGAGCAGTTCTTC.

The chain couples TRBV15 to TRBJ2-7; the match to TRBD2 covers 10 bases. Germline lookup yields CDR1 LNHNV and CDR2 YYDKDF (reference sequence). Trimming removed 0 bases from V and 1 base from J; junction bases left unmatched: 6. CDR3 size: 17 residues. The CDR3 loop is CATSRDWASGSSYEQYF. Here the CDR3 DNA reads TGTGCCACCAGCAGAGATTGGGCTAGCGGGAGTTCCTACGAGCAGTACTTC.

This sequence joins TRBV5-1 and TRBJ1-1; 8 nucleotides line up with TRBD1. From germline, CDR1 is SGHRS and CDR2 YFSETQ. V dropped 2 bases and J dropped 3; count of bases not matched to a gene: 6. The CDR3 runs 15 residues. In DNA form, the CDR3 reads TGCGCCAGCAGCTTAACAGGGGGTGGCGACACTGAAGCTTTCTTT. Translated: CASSLTGGGDTEAFF.

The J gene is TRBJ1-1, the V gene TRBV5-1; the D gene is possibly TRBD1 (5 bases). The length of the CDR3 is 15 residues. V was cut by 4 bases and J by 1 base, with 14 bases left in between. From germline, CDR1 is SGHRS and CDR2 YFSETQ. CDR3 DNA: TGCGCCAGCAGCGGGTGGGACTCCTCGAACACTGAAGCTTTCTTT. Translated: CASSGWDSSNTEAFF.

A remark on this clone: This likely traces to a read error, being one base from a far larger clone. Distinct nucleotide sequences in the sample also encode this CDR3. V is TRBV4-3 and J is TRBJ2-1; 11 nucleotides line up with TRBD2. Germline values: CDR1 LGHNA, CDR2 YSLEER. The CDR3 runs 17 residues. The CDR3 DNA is TGCGCCAGCAGCCAAGATCTAGCGGGGGGCACCTACAATGAACAGTTCTTC. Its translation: CASSQDLAGGTYNEQFF.

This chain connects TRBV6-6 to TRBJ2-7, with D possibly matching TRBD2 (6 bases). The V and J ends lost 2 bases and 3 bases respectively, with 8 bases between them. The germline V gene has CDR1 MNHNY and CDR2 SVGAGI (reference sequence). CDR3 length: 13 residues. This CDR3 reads CASSYTGDYEQYF. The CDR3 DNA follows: TGTGCCAGCAGTTACACGGGAGACTACGAGCAGTACTTC.

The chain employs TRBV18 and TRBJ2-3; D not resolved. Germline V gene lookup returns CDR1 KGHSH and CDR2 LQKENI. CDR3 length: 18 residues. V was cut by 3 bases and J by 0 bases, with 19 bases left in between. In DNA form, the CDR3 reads TGTGCCAGCTCACCGCGGCAGTTAAGATGGATTAGCACAGATACGCAGTATTTT. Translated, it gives CASSPRQLRWISTDTQYF.

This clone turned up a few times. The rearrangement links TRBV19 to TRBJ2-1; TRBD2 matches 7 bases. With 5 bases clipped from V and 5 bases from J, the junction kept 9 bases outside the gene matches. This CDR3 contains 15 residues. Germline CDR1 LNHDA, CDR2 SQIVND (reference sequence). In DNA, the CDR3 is TGTGCCAGTAGTCTCTCAGGGACTACCGACAATGAGCAGTTCTTC. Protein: CASSLSGTTDNEQFF.

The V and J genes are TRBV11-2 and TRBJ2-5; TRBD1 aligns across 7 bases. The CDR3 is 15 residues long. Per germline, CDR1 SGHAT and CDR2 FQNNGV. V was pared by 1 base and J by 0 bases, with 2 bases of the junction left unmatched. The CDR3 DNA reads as TGTGCCAGCAGCTTAGGTCAGGGGGACCAAGAGACCCAGTACTTC. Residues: CASSLGQGDQETQYF. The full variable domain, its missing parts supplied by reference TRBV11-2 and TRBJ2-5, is EAGVAQSPRYKIIEKRQSVAFWCNPISGHATLYWYQQILGQGPKLLIQFQNNGVVDDSQLPKDRFSAERLKGVDSTLKIQPAKLEDSAVYLCASSLGQGDQETQYFGPGTRLLVL.

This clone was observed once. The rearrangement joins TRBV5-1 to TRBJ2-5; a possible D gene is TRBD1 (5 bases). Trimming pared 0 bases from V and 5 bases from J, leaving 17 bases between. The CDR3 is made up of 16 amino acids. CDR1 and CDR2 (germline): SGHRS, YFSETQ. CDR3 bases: TGCGCCAGCAGCTTGGGGGGCGCCACCCCGTTGGAGACCCAGTACTTC. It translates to CASSLGGATPLETQYF.

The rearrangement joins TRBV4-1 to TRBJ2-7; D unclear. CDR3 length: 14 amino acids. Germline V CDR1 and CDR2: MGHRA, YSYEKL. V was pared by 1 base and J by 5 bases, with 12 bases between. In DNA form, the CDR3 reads TGCGCCAGCAGCCAAGCGGCTGCTAGAGACGAGCAGTACTTC. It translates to CASSQAAARDEQYF.

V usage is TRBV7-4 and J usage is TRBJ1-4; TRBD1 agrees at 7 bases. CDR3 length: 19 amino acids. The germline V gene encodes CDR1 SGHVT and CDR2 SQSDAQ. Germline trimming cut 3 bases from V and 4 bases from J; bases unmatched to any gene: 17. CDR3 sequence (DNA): TGTGCCAGCAGCTTCCGGGACAGCCTTCCTGAGGTGTTTAATGAAAAACTGTTTTTT. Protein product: CASSFRDSLPEVFNEKLFF.

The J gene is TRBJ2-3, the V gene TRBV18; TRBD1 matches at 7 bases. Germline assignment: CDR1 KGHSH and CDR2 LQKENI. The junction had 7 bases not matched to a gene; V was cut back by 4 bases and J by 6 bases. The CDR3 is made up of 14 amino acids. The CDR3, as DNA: TGTGCCAGCTCACGGAACAGGGGATCCGATACGCAGTATTTT. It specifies CASSRNRGSDTQYF. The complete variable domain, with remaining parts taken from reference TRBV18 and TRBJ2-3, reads NAGVMQNPRHLVRRRGQEARLRCSPMKGHSHVYWYRQLPEEGLKFMVYLQKENIIDESGMPKERFSAEFPKEGPSILRIQQVVRGDSAAYFCASSRNRGSDTQYFGPGTRLTVL.

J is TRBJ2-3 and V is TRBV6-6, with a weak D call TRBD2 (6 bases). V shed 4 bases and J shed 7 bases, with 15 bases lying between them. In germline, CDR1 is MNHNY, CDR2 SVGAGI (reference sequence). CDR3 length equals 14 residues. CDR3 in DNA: TGTGCCAGCAGTTTCGGGGGATCTTCCCATACGCAGTATTTT. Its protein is CASSFGGSSHTQYF.

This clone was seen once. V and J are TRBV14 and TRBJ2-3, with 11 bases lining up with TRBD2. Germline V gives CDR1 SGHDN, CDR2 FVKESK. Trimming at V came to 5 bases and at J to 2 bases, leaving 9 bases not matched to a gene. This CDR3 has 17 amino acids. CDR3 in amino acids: CASSALTSGVLTDTQYF. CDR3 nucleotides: TGTGCCAGCAGCGCCCTGACTAGCGGGGTCCTCACAGATACGCAGTATTTT.